This entry is about one T cell receptor beta chain. Reverse transcription of all isolated RNA meant that expressed TCRB transcripts were sequenced. Sequenced by immunoSEQ multiplex PCR; TCRdb stores in-frame clones only, minus some. The repertoire consists of 300,000 to 350,000 clones, with 8% occurring once and the leading ten covering 0.44%. This sample was taken from a study of beta chain features in type 1 diabetes. Without exception, sorted populations had purity beyond 95%. Material: central memory CD4+ T cells from blood. This sequence was found in a woman in her late teens or twenties in good health.

The CDR3 DNA reads as TGTGCCAGCAGGGGGGCACGGACCGGGGAGCTGTTTTTT. It codes for CASRGARTGELFF. This chain joins TRBV2 and TRBJ2-2, with D perhaps matching TRBD1 (6 bases). The ends were cut back, 6 bases at V and 5 bases at J, with 10 bases in the middle. CDR1 and CDR2 (germline): SNHLY, FYNNEI. This CDR3 comprises 13 residues.